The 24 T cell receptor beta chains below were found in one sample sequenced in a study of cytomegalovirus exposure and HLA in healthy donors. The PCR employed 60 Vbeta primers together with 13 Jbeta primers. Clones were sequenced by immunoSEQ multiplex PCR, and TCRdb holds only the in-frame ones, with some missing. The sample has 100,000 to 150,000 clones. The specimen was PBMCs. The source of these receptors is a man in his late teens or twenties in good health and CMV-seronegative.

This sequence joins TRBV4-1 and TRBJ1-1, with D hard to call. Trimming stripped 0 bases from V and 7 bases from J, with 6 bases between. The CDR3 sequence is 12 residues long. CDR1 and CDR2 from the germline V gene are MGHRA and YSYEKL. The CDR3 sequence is CASSQDMSEAFF. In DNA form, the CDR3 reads TGCGCCAGCAGCCAAGATATGAGTGAAGCTTTCTTT.

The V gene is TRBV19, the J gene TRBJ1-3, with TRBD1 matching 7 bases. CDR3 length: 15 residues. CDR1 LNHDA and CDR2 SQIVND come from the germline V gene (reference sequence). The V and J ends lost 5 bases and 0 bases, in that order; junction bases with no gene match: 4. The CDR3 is CASSAPGGSGNTIYF. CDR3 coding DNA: TGTGCCAGTAGTGCCCCAGGGGGCTCTGGAAACACCATATATTTT.

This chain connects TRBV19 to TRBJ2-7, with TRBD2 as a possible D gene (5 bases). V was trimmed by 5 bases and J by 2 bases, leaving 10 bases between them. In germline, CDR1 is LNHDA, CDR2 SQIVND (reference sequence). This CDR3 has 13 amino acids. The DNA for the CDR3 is TGTGCCAGTAGTCCGACGGGAACCTACGAGCAGTACTTC. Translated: CASSPTGTYEQYF.

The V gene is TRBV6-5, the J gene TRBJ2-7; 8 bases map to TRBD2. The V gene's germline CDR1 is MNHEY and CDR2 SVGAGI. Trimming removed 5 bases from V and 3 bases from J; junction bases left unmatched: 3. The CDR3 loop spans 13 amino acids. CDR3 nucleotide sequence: TGTGCCAGCAGTCACGGGGGGGACTACGAGCAGTACTTC. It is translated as CASSHGGDYEQYF.

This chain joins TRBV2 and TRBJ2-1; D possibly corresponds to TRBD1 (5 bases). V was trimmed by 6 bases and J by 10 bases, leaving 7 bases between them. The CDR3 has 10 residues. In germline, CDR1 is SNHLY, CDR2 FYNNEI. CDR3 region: CASRAGEQFF. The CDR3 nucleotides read TGTGCCAGCAGGGCAGGGGAGCAGTTCTTC.

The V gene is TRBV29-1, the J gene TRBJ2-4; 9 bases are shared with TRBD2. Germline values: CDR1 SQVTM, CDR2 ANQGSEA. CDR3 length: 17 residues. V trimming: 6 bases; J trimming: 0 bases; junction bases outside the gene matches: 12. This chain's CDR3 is CSVVTLAGVTAKNIQYF. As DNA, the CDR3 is TGCAGCGTCGTTACATTAGCGGGAGTGACAGCCAAAAACATTCAGTACTTC.

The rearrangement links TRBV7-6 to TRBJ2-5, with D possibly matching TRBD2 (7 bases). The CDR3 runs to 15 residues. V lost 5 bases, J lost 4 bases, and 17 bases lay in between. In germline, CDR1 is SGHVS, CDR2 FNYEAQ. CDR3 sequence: CASSPRRGGGETQYF. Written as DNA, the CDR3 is TGTGCCAGCAGCCCTCGGAGGGGGGGAGGAGAGACCCAGTACTTC.

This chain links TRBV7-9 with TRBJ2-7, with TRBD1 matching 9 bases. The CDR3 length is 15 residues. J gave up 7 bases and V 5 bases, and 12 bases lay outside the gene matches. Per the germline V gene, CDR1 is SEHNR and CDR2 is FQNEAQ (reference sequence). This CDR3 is CASSLRSRDRVEQYF. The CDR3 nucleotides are TGTGCCAGCAGCCTACGGTCCCGGGACAGGGTTGAGCAGTACTTC.

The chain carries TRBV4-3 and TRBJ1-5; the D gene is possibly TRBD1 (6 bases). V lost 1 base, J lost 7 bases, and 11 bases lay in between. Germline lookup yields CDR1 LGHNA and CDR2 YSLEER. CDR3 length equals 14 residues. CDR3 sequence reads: CASSQATGNQPQHF. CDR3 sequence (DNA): TGCGCCAGCAGCCAAGCTACAGGGAACCAGCCCCAGCATTTT.

CDR3 coding DNA: TGTGCCATCAGAGCGGGACTAGCCGGCGGATCTAGCACAGATACGCAGTATTTT. Encoded protein: CAIRAGLAGGSSTDTQYF. The chain combines TRBV10-3 with TRBJ2-3, with 9 bases aligning to TRBD2. Germline lookup yields CDR1 ENHRY and CDR2 SYGVKD. The CDR3 consists of 18 residues. Germline trimming cut 6 bases from V and 0 bases from J; bases unmatched to any gene: 13.

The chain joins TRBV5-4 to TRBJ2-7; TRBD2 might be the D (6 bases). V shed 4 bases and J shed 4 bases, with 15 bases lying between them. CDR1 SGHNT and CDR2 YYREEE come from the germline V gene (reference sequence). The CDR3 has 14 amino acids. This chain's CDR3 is CASSPGRGGYEQYF. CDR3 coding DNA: TGTGCCAGCAGCCCCGGCAGAGGAGGGTACGAGCAGTACTTC.

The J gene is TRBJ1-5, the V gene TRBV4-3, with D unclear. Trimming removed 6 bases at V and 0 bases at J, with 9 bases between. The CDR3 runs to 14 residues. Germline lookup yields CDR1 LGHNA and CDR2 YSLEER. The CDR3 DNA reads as TGCGCCAGCAGTCACAGCTATAGCAATCAGCCCCAGCATTTT. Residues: CASSHSYSNQPQHF.

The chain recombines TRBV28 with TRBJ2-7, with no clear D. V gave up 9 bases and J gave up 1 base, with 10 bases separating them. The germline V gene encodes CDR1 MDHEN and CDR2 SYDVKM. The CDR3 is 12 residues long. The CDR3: CASTSGSYEQYF. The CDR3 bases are TGTGCCAGTACCTCCGGGTCCTACGAGCAGTACTTC.

CDR3 sequence reads: CASSGPQAGTEAFF. The CDR3 nucleotides are TGCGCCAGCAGCGGCCCCCAGGCGGGCACTGAAGCTTTCTTT. The rearrangement joins TRBV5-1 to TRBJ1-1; D gene unclear. The germline V gene encodes CDR1 SGHRS and CDR2 YFSETQ. V lost 4 bases to trimming and J lost 4 bases, with 14 bases between them. The CDR3 extends over 14 amino acids.

This chain's CDR3 is CASRGTILTGELFF. In DNA, the CDR3 is TGCGCCAGCAGGGGGACAATTCTAACCGGGGAGCTGTTTTTT. J is TRBJ2-2 and V is TRBV5-1; weak D call: TRBD1 (6 bases). Germline assignment: CDR1 SGHRS and CDR2 YFSETQ. The CDR3 has 14 amino acids. V lost 5 bases and J lost 5, with 13 bases in between.

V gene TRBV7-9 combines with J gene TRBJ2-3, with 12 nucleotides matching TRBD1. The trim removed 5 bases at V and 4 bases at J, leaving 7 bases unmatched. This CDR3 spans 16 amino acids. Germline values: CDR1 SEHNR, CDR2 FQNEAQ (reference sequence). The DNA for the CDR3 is TGTGCCAGCAGCCCTAGGGACAGGGGGCTGTCAGATACGCAGTATTTT. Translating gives CASSPRDRGLSDTQYF. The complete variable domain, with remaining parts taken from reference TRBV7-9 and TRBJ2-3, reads DTGVSQNPRHKITKRGQNVTFRCDPISEHNRLYWYRQTLGQGPEFLTYFQNEAQLEKSRLLSDRFSAERPKGSFSTLEIQRTEQGDSAMYLCASSPRDRGLSDTQYFGPGTRLTVL.

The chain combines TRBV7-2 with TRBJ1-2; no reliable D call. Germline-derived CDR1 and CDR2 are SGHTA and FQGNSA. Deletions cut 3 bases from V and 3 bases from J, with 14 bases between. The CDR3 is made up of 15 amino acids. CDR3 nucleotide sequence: TGTGCCAGCAGCTTTTTAGGAGGTCAGCACTATGGCTACACCTTC. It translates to CASSFLGGQHYGYTF.

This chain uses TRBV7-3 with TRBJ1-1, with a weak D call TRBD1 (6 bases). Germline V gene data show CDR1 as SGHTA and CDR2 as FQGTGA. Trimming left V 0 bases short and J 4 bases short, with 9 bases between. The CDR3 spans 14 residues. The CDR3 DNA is TGTGCCAGCAGCTTAACGGGGGGGGCCACTGAAGCTTTCTTT. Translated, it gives CASSLTGGATEAFF.

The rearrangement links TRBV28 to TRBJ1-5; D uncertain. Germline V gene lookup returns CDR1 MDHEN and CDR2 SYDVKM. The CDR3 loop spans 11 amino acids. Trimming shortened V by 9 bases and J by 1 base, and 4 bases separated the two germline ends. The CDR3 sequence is CASQSNQPQHF. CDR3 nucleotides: TGTGCCAGTCAGAGCAATCAGCCCCAGCATTTT.

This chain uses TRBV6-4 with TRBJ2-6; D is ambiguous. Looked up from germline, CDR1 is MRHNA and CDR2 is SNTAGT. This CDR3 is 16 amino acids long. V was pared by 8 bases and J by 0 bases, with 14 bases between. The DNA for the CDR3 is TGTGCCAGCTCTAAAGAAGTCGGCTCTGGGGCCAACGTCCTGACTTTC. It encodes CASSKEVGSGANVLTF.

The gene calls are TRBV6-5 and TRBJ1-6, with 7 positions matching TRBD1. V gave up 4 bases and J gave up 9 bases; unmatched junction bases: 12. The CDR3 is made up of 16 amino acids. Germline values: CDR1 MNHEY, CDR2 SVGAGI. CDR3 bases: TGTGCCAGCAGTTTAGGGACAGTGCACTTAACTTCACCCCTCCACTTT. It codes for CASSLGTVHLTSPLHF.

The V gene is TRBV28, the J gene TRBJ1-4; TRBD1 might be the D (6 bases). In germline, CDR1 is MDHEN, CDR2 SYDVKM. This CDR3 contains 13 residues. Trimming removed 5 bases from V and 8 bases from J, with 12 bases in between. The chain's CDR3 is CASSQGQNEKLFF. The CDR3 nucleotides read TGTGCCAGCAGTCAAGGACAGAACGAAAAACTGTTTTTT.

The DNA for the CDR3 is TGTGCCAGCTCACCGGTAGTCGACAGCCAAGAGACCCAGTACTTC. Translated, it gives CASSPVVDSQETQYF. This chain connects TRBV18 to TRBJ2-5; TRBD1 is a possible D gene (5 bases). With 3 bases removed from V and 1 base from J, the gap between germline ends came to 12 bases. Germline loops: CDR1 KGHSH, CDR2 LQKENI. The CDR3 sequence is 15 residues long.

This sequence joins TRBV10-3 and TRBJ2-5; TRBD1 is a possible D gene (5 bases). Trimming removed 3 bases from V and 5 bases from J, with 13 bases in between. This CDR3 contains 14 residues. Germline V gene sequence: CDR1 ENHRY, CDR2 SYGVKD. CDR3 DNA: TGTGCCATCAGTGAAGCCAGGGAACGGGAGACCCAGTACTTC. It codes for CAISEARERETQYF.